The rows below give T cell receptor beta chains drawn from one sample of a study of PD-1 blockade in classical Hodgkin lymphoma. Generated by immunoSEQ multiplex PCR, the TCRdb table keeps only in-frame clones and is missing some. The sample has about 16,000 clones; roughly 90% are singletons. What was sequenced was CD4+ T cells from blood. These receptors originate from a human donor with classical Hodgkin lymphoma. The CDR3 runs from the conserved cysteine through the conserved F or W. D genes are given only for firm matches. Part of the rows lack a size; the others show once, few, many or a class for expanded clones.

v_call: TRBV5-5
j_call: TRBJ1-1
clone_size: -
d_call: -
cdr3_length: 14
cdr3_aa: CASSLDAAGTEAFF
cdr3_nt: TGTGCCAGCAGCTTGGATGCGGCGGGGACTGAAGCTTTCTTT

v_call: TRBV11-1
j_call: TRBJ2-5
clone_size: -
d_call: -
cdr3_length: 15
cdr3_aa: CASSLSGGSEETQYF
cdr3_nt: TGTGCCAGCAGCTTATCCGGGGGAAGTGAGGAGACCCAGTACTTC

v_call: TRBV6-1
j_call: TRBJ2-1
clone_size: once
d_call: TRBD2
cdr3_length: 15
cdr3_aa: CASRLGGRAYNEQFF
cdr3_nt: TGTGCCAGCAGATTGGGCGGGAGGGCCTACAATGAGCAGTTCTTC

v_call: TRBV15
j_call: TRBJ1-2
clone_size: -
d_call: -
cdr3_length: 13
cdr3_aa: CATSRVGEDGYTF
cdr3_nt: TGTGCCACCAGCAGAGTTGGGGAGGATGGCTACACCTTC

v_call: TRBV6-6
j_call: TRBJ1-5
clone_size: -
d_call: TRBD1
cdr3_length: 14
cdr3_aa: CASSRDSSDQPQHF
cdr3_nt: TGTGCCAGTTCGCGGGACAGTAGCGATCAGCCCCAGCATTTT

v_call: TRBV30
j_call: TRBJ2-3
clone_size: -
d_call: TRBD1
cdr3_length: 14
cdr3_aa: CAWGGTGTGDTQYF
cdr3_nt: TGTGCCTGGGGAGGGACAGGGACGGGAGATACGCAGTATTTT

v_call: TRBV19
j_call: TRBJ1-2
clone_size: -
d_call: TRBD1
cdr3_length: 16
cdr3_aa: CASRNPGQERNYGYTF
cdr3_nt: TGTGCCAGTAGAAACCCGGGACAGGAGCGTAACTATGGCTACACCTTC

v_call: TRBV7-9
j_call: TRBJ2-3
clone_size: -
d_call: -
cdr3_length: 12
cdr3_aa: CASSPNTDTQYF
cdr3_nt: TGTGCCAGCAGCCCTAACACAGATACGCAGTATTTT

v_call: TRBV7-8
j_call: TRBJ2-1
clone_size: -
d_call: TRBD2
cdr3_length: 15
cdr3_aa: CASSLVAGGPREQFF
cdr3_nt: TGTGCCAGCAGCTTAGTTGCGGGAGGCCCAAGGGAGCAGTTCTTC

v_call: TRBV30
j_call: TRBJ2-1
clone_size: -
d_call: -
cdr3_length: 13
cdr3_aa: CAWRAASYNEQFF
cdr3_nt: TGTGCCTGGAGAGCGGCCTCCTACAATGAGCAGTTCTTC

v_call: TRBV30
j_call: TRBJ1-1
clone_size: -
d_call: -
cdr3_length: 10
cdr3_aa: CAWTANRAFF
cdr3_nt: TGTGCCTGGACCGCTAACAGAGCTTTCTTT

v_call: TRBV5-1
j_call: TRBJ2-7
clone_size: -
d_call: TRBD1
cdr3_length: 15
cdr3_aa: CASSPSPVQGGEQYF
cdr3_nt: TGCGCCAGCAGCCCGTCCCCAGTACAGGGGGGCGAGCAGTACTTC

v_call: TRBV9
j_call: TRBJ1-2
clone_size: -
d_call: TRBD1
cdr3_length: 15
cdr3_aa: CASSARGQEGYGYTF
cdr3_nt: TGTGCCAGCAGCGCTAGGGGGCAAGAAGGCTATGGCTACACCTTC

v_call: TRBV15
j_call: TRBJ1-2
clone_size: -
d_call: -
cdr3_length: 14
cdr3_aa: CATSRSGGAYGYTF
cdr3_nt: TGTGCCACCAGCAGATCCGGAGGCGCCTATGGCTACACCTTC

v_call: TRBV19
j_call: TRBJ2-3
clone_size: -
d_call: -
cdr3_length: 16
cdr3_aa: CASSIGPGVYTDTQYF
cdr3_nt: TGTGCCAGTAGTATCGGTCCGGGAGTTTACACAGATACGCAGTATTTT

v_call: TRBV5-8
j_call: TRBJ2-1
clone_size: -
d_call: -
cdr3_length: 14
cdr3_aa: CASSLRGGGDEQFF
cdr3_nt: TGTGCCAGCAGCTTGAGAGGGGGGGGCGATGAGCAGTTCTTC

v_call: TRBV29-1
j_call: TRBJ2-7
clone_size: -
d_call: TRBD2
cdr3_length: 12
cdr3_aa: CSVGRESNEQYF
cdr3_nt: TGCAGCGTTGGGCGGGAGAGCAACGAGCAGTACTTC

v_call: TRBV18
j_call: TRBJ1-1
clone_size: few
d_call: TRBD1
cdr3_length: 16
cdr3_aa: CASSPRQGAYGTEAFF
cdr3_nt: TGTGCCAGCTCACCAAGACAGGGGGCATACGGCACTGAAGCTTTCTTT

v_call: TRBV7-9
j_call: TRBJ1-5
clone_size: -
d_call: -
cdr3_length: 12
cdr3_aa: CASSFRDQPQHF
cdr3_nt: TGTGCCAGCAGCTTTAGGGATCAGCCCCAGCATTTT

v_call: TRBV6-1
j_call: TRBJ1-5
clone_size: -
d_call: TRBD1
cdr3_length: 15
cdr3_aa: CASTGLTGGRQPQHF
cdr3_nt: TGTGCCAGCACGGGCCTCACAGGGGGCCGTCAGCCCCAGCATTTT

v_call: TRBV9
j_call: TRBJ1-1
clone_size: -
d_call: TRBD1
cdr3_length: 13
cdr3_aa: CASSVGKGAAAFF
cdr3_nt: TGTGCCAGCAGCGTAGGGAAGGGGGCTGCCGCTTTCTTT

v_call: TRBV2
j_call: TRBJ1-6
clone_size: -
d_call: TRBD1
cdr3_length: 14
cdr3_aa: CASSAETGASPLHF
cdr3_nt: TGTGCCAGCAGCGCAGAGACAGGGGCTTCACCCCTCCACTTT

v_call: TRBV11-3
j_call: TRBJ2-1
clone_size: -
d_call: -
cdr3_length: 14
cdr3_aa: CASSWGLSFNEQFF
cdr3_nt: TGTGCCAGCAGCTGGGGACTGAGCTTCAATGAGCAGTTCTTC

v_call: TRBV7-9
j_call: TRBJ2-3
clone_size: -
d_call: TRBD2
cdr3_length: 15
cdr3_aa: CASSTSGVSTDTQYF
cdr3_nt: TGTGCCAGCAGCACCAGCGGGGTTAGCACAGATACGCAGTATTTT

v_call: TRBV27
j_call: TRBJ2-2
clone_size: -
d_call: -
cdr3_length: 15
cdr3_aa: CASSRARGGTGELFF
cdr3_nt: TGTGCCAGCAGTCGGGCCAGGGGCGGCACCGGGGAGCTGTTTTTT

v_call: TRBV18
j_call: TRBJ2-7
clone_size: -
d_call: -
cdr3_length: 13
cdr3_aa: CASSPPASGEQYF
cdr3_nt: TGTGCCAGCTCACCACCGGCATCGGGCGAGCAGTACTTC

v_call: TRBV15
j_call: TRBJ2-5
clone_size: once
d_call: -
cdr3_length: 14
cdr3_aa: CATSRGRELKTQYF
cdr3_nt: TGTGCCACCAGCAGAGGACGGGAGTTAAAGACCCAGTACTTC

v_call: TRBV7-9
j_call: TRBJ2-3
clone_size: -
d_call: -
cdr3_length: 13
cdr3_aa: CASSGAGTDTQYF
cdr3_nt: TGTGCCAGCAGTGGGGCTGGGACAGATACGCAGTATTTT

v_call: TRBV7-2
j_call: TRBJ2-7
clone_size: -
d_call: -
cdr3_length: 14
cdr3_aa: CASSLVGLGAEQYF
cdr3_nt: TGTGCCAGCAGCTTAGTTGGGCTCGGCGCCGAGCAGTACTTC

v_call: TRBV7-9
j_call: TRBJ2-7
clone_size: -
d_call: -
cdr3_length: 15
cdr3_aa: CASSLAGTWGYEQYF
cdr3_nt: TGTGCCAGCAGCTTGGCCGGGACTTGGGGCTACGAGCAGTACTTC

v_call: TRBV6-6
j_call: TRBJ2-1
clone_size: -
d_call: TRBD2
cdr3_length: 15
cdr3_aa: CASSRLAGAYNEQFF
cdr3_nt: TGTGCCAGCAGCCGACTAGCGGGAGCATACAATGAGCAGTTCTTC

v_call: TRBV7-7
j_call: TRBJ2-2
clone_size: -
d_call: TRBD1
cdr3_length: 15
cdr3_aa: CASSPDRVGTGELFF
cdr3_nt: TGTGCCAGCAGCCCCGACAGGGTTGGGACCGGGGAGCTGTTTTTT

v_call: TRBV6-4
j_call: TRBJ2-1
clone_size: -
d_call: -
cdr3_length: 16
cdr3_aa: CASSVSPSPSYNEQFF
cdr3_nt: TGTGCCAGCAGTGTCTCGCCCAGCCCTTCCTACAATGAGCAGTTCTTC

v_call: TRBV25-1
j_call: TRBJ1-1
clone_size: -
d_call: -
cdr3_length: 15
cdr3_aa: CASSESGVVATEAFF
cdr3_nt: TGTGCCAGCAGTGAATCTGGGGTAGTTGCCACTGAAGCTTTCTTT

v_call: TRBV11-2
j_call: TRBJ1-3
clone_size: -
d_call: -
cdr3_length: 15
cdr3_aa: CASSGLRGPGNTIYF
cdr3_nt: TGTGCCAGCAGCGGACTAAGGGGACCGGGAAACACCATATATTTT

v_call: TRBV2
j_call: TRBJ1-5
clone_size: -
d_call: -
cdr3_length: 14
cdr3_aa: CASSEGDRNQPQHF
cdr3_nt: TGTGCCAGCAGTGAAGGGGACCGTAATCAGCCCCAGCATTTT

v_call: TRBV27
j_call: TRBJ2-7
clone_size: -
d_call: TRBD2
cdr3_length: 13
cdr3_aa: CASRASGSGEQYF
cdr3_nt: TGTGCCAGCAGAGCTAGCGGGAGTGGCGAGCAGTACTTC

v_call: TRBV29-1
j_call: TRBJ1-1
clone_size: -
d_call: -
cdr3_length: 12
cdr3_aa: CSATSRVTEAFF
cdr3_nt: TGCAGCGCAACTTCGAGGGTCACTGAAGCTTTCTTT